This T cell receptor beta chain emerged from a study of T cells after yellow fever vaccination. General study results and limits: Post-booster samples contained most primary-vaccination clones (around 96% CD4, 70% to 90% CD8).

Points on this clonotype: Antigen: not known.

Germline values: CDR1 MDHEN, CDR2 SYDVKM. V was cut by 6 bases and J by 0 bases, with 9 bases left in between. The CDR3 consists of 14 residues. Synthesis of TCR cDNA relied on 5'RACE template switching, which attached a universal primer site and UMIs. In TCRdb, the 5' RACE reads were re-called with MiXCR into one record per CDR3 protein. Here the sample spans 500,000 to 650,000 distinct CDR3 sequences, roughly a sixth being singletons. The sequence was collected from a man younger than 30 who received the YFV17D yellow fever vaccine. The chain couples TRBV28 to TRBJ1-3; D may be TRBD1 (5 bases). The specimen was PBMCs, collected about 5 days after the first yellow fever vaccination. This CDR3 reads CASSGHSSGNTIYF. CDR3 in DNA: TGTGCCAGCAGCGGACACTCCTCTGGAAACACCATATATTTT.